This TCR beta chain appears in the sequencing data of a study of T cell repertoires in cytomegalovirus infection. Study as a whole: Recently identified HLA-C-restricted and well-studied HLA-B-restricted CMV epitopes were used.

TCRdb used MiXCR to reprocess the reads, holding one entry per CDR3 protein. The sample comprises approximately 730,000 distinct CDR3 sequences, around 30% of which are singletons, and approximately 18% rests with the top ten. Concerning this clonotype: Its antigen is as yet unknown.

The CDR3 sequence is 13 residues long. V lost 8 bases, J lost 6 bases, and 14 bases lay in between. Per germline, CDR1 MNHEY and CDR2 SVGAGI. This clonotype was obtained from a human donor in good health (CMV status not recorded). Some clones in this sample may be carry-over from other donors' samples. This chain connects TRBV6-5 to TRBJ1-5; TRBD1 might be the D (6 bases). This specimen consisted of cultured PBMCs, obtained from culture after CMV antigen stimulation. CDR3 sequence reads: CASRKSGAQPQHF. The CDR3 DNA follows: TGTGCCAGCCGCAAATCAGGGGCTCAGCCCCAGCATTTT.